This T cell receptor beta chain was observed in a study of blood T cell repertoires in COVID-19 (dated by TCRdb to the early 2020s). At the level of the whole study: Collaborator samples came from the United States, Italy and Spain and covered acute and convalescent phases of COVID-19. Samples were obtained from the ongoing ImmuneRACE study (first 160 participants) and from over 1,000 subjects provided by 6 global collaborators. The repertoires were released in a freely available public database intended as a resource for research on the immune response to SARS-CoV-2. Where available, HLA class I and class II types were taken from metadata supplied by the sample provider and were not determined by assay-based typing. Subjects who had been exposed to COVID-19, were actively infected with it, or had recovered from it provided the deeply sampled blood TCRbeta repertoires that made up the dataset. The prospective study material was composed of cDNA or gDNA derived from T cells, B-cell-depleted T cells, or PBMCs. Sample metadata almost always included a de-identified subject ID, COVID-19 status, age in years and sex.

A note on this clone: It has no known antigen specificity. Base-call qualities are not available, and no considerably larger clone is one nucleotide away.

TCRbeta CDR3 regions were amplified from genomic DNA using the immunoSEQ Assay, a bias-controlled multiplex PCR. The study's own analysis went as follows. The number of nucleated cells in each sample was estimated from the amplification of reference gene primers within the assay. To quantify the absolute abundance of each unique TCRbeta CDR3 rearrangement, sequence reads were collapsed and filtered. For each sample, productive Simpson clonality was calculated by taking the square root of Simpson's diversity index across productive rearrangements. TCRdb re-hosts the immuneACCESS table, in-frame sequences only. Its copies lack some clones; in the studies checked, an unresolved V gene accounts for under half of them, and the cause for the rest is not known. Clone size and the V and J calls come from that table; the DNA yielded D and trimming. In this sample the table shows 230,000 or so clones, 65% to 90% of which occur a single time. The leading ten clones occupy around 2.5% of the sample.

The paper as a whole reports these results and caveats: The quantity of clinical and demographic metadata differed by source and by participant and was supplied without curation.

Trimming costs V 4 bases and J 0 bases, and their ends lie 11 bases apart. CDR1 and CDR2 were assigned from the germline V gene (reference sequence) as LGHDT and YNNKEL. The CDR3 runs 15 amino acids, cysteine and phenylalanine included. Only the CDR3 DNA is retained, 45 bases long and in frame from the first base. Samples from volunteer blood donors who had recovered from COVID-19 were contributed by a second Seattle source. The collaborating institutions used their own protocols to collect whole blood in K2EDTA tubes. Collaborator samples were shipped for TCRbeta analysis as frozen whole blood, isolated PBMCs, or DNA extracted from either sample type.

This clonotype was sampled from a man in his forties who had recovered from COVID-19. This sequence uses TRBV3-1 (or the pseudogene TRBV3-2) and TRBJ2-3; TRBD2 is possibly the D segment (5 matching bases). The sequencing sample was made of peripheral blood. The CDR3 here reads CASSRRGISTDTQYF. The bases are TGTGCCAGCAGCCGGAGAGGGATTAGCACAGATACGCAGTATTTT.